These T cell receptor beta chains were read from a single sample in a study of shared clonotypes between healthy human individuals. Assay used: immunoSEQ multiplex PCR; TCRdb lists only in-frame clones, some missing. The sample holds hundreds of thousands of clones, around three quarters seen once. Sequences were obtained from PBMCs. The source of these receptors is a woman in her forties in good health. Some clones in this sample may be carry-over from other donors' samples. CDR3s include the opening cysteine and the closing phenylalanine or tryptophan. A D gene is named only where the DNA matches it firmly. Clone size is given for some rows only: seen once, a few or many times, or a class if the clone is expanded.

>TRBD2|17|TRBJ2-7|once|TRBV7-9
TGTGCCAGCAGCTTAGATGGGACTAGCGGGAGGAGAAACGAGCAGTACTTC
CASSLDGTSGRRNEQYF
>.|13|TRBJ2-3|.|TRBV19
TGTGCCAGTAGCATAACGGGAGTAGATACGCAGTATTTT
CASSITGVDTQYF
>.|17|TRBJ2-3|.|TRBV4-1
TGCGCCAGCAGCCAAGAAGGGCTAGCGATCTACACAGATACGCAGTATTTT
CASSQEGLAIYTDTQYF
>TRBD1|16|TRBJ1-5|many|TRBV15
TGTGCCACCAGCAGAGGGGGACAGGGGAGGATTCAGCCCCAGCATTTT
CATSRGGQGRIQPQHF
>.|14|TRBJ2-5|.|TRBV4-1
TGCGCCAGCAGCCAAATGGGGGCTTTAGAGACCCAGTACTTC
CASSQMGALETQYF
>.|13|TRBJ1-5|.|TRBV7-6
TGTGCCAGCAGCTTATATACGAATCAGCCCCAGCATTTT
CASSLYTNQPQHF
>TRBD2|16|TRBJ2-1|few|TRBV7-3
TGTGCCAGCAGCCTAGCGGGAGGGGGCTCCTACAATGAGCAGTTCTTC
CASSLAGGGSYNEQFF
>.|14|TRBJ2-3|many|TRBV7-9
TGTGCCAGCAGCTTAAAGCGGAGCACAGATACGCAGTATTTT
CASSLKRSTDTQYF
>TRBD2|18|TRBJ2-1|.|TRBV9
TGTGCCAGCAGCGATCCGTCCGGCCTAGCGGTCTCCTACAATGAGCAGTTCTTC
CASSDPSGLAVSYNEQFF
>TRBD1|13|TRBJ1-2|once|TRBV5-1
TGCGCCAGCAGCCTGGGACAGGGCAATGGCTACACCTTC
CASSLGQGNGYTF
>.|15|TRBJ1-5|.|TRBV4-1
TGCGCCTGCAGCCGAGAGGAAGGTAGCGGTCAGCCCCAGCATTTT
CACSREEGSGQPQHF
>.|11|TRBJ2-1|.|TRBV21-1
TGTGCCAGCAGCAAAGTTAGTGAGCAGTTCTTC
CASSKVSEQFF
>.|15|TRBJ1-2|.|TRBV30
TGTGCCTGGAGTGCCTTTACAAGGAGCCCTTATGGCTACACCTTC
CAWSAFTRSPYGYTF
>TRBD2|16|TRBJ2-1|once|TRBV5-1
TGCGCCAGCAGCCCTGGTGCGGGAGTTGCTGACAATGAGCAGTTCTTC
CASSPGAGVADNEQFF
>.|13|TRBJ1-5|.|TRBV2
TGTGCCAGCAGAAGGACTCCTAATCAGCCCCAGCATTTT
CASRRTPNQPQHF
>.|14|TRBJ2-4|.|TRBV11-2
TGTGCCAGCAGCTTAGGGCTATACAAAAACATTCAGTACTTC
CASSLGLYKNIQYF
>.|14|TRBJ1-2|.|TRBV7-3
TGTGCCAGCAGTCCCGGGGGGGATCAGAGTGGCTACACCTTC
CASSPGGDQSGYTF
>TRBD1|16|TRBJ2-5|.|TRBV9
TGTGCCAGCAGCGTAGCCCCTACAGGGGGCGCGGAGACCCAGTACTTC
CASSVAPTGGAETQYF
>.|14|TRBJ2-7|few|TRBV19
TGTGCCAGTAGTATGCAGGGCAGCTCCTACGAGCAGTACTTC
CASSMQGSSYEQYF
>.|16|TRBJ2-2|few|TRBV11-2
TGTGCCAGCAGCTTAGTACGGAGCTGGCGCACCGGGGAGCTGTTTTTT
CASSLVRSWRTGELFF
>TRBD2|16|TRBJ2-1|.|TRBV2
TGTGCCAGCAGTGAAAGGGTGAGACTAGCGGTGGATGAGCAGTTCTTC
CASSERVRLAVDEQFF
>.|15|TRBJ1-2|few|TRBV10-3
TGTGCCATCAGTGAACCGACAATTATAAACTATGGCTACACCTTC
CAISEPTIINYGYTF
>.|13|TRBJ2-1|once|TRBV7-8
TGTGCCAGCAGCTTAGGGCAGATTAATGAGCAGTTCTTC
CASSLGQINEQFF
>TRBD2|14|TRBJ2-5|.|TRBV7-2
TGTGCCAGCAGCCCTCGAACTAGCGGGAGGGCACCGGACTTC
CASSPRTSGRAPDF
>.|12|TRBJ1-5|.|TRBV28
TGTGCCAGCTGGACAGTGGACCAGCCCCAGCATTTT
CASWTVDQPQHF
>TRBD1|14|TRBJ1-4|.|TRBV9
TGTGCCAGCAGCGAGGGACAGGGCGGGGAAAAACTGTTTTTT
CASSEGQGGEKLFF
>.|13|TRBJ2-2|few|TRBV2
TGTGCCAGCAGTGGTTACACGACCGGGGAGCTGTTTTTT
CASSGYTTGELFF
>.|15|TRBJ2-2|.|TRBV10-3
TGTGCCATCAGTGACCGTTTGCAGAACACCGGGGAGCTGTTTTTT
CAISDRLQNTGELFF
>TRBD2|17|TRBJ2-3|.|TRBV7-3
TGTGCCAGCAGCTTAACGGCAGCGGGGGCCTTGTTTGATACGCAGTATTTT
CASSLTAAGALFDTQYF
>.|13|TRBJ2-7|.|TRBV5-6
TGTGCCAGCAGCTTGGGAGACACCTACGAGCAGTACTTC
CASSLGDTYEQYF
>.|13|TRBJ1-3|.|TRBV9
TGTGCCAGCAGCACTTACTCTGGAAACACCATATATTTT
CASSTYSGNTIYF
>.|13|TRBJ2-1|.|TRBV5-6
TGTGCCAGCAGCTTGATTGGAATCAATGAGCAGTTCTTC
CASSLIGINEQFF
>.|13|TRBJ2-1|.|TRBV5-1
TGCGCCAGCAGCTTGGGGTCCCACAATGAGCAGTTCTTC
CASSLGSHNEQFF
>.|16|TRBJ2-7|.|TRBV5-1
TGCGCCAGCAGCTTGGTCTCAGGGCTACCTTCCTACGAGCAGTACTTC
CASSLVSGLPSYEQYF
>.|12|TRBJ1-1|.|TRBV28
TGTGCCAGCAGTCCGAGTAGCGCTGAAGCTTTCTTT
CASSPSSAEAFF